This T cell receptor (beta chain) was found in a study of CD8 T cells in Susac syndrome. The CDR3 length is 15 residues. Germline CDR1 is MNHEY and CDR2 is SMNVEV (reference sequence). V lost 1 base and J lost 10, with 14 bases in between. RNA, at about 0.5 to 1 ug, was reverse transcribed with random hexamers. Each CDR3 protein gets one entry after TCRdb re-called the immunoSEQ multiplex PCR reads with MiXCR. The data hold about 200,000 distinct CDR3 sequences, with about 96% observed a single time. The multiple sclerosis control group was made up of treatment-naive patients with stable or active relapsing-remitting disease.

This TCR was recovered from a human donor with multiple sclerosis. The sample comprised CD4+ T cells from PBMCs. J is TRBJ1-6 and V is TRBV27; a weak D match, TRBD1 (5 bases). The CDR3 DNA reads as TGTGCCAGCAGTTTATGGGATCGGGGCAACTCACCCCTCCACTTT. It specifies CASSLWDRGNSPLHF.